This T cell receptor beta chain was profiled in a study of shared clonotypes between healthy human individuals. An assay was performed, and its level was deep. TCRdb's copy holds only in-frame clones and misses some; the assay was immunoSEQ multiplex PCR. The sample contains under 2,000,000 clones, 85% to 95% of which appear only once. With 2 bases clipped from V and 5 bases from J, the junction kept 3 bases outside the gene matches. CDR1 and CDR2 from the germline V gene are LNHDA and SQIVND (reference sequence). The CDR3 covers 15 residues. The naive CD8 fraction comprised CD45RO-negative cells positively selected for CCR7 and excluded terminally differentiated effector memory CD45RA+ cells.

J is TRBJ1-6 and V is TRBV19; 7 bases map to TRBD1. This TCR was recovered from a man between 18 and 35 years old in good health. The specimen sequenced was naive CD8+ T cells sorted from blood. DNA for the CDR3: TGTGCCAGTAGTATACAGGGGGGCGATAATTCACCCCTCCACTTT. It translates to CASSIQGGDNSPLHF.